The 13 T cell receptor beta chains listed next were all sequenced from one sample in a study of cytomegalovirus exposure and HLA in healthy donors. TCRdb's table, derived via immunoSEQ multiplex PCR, lists solely in-frame clones and lacks some. Among under 200,000 clones listed, 86% were seen once. The specimen was PBMCs. Source of these receptors: a woman between 18 and 30 years old in good health and CMV-seronegative.

The gene calls are TRBV14 and TRBJ1-5; D is unresolved. The CDR3 extends over 13 amino acids. Between the trimmed V and J ends, which lost 3 bases and 4 bases, there was a span of 7 bases. Germline CDR1 is SGHDN and CDR2 is FVKESK. The chain's CDR3 is CASSQAENQPQHF. CDR3 DNA sequence: TGTGCCAGCAGCCAGGCGGAAAATCAGCCCCAGCATTTT.

The rearrangement links TRBV27 to TRBJ1-5; D unclear. CDR3 size: 12 residues. CDR1 MNHEY and CDR2 SMNVEV come from the germline V gene (reference sequence). The V gene lost 5 bases and the J gene lost 5 bases, with 7 bases spanning the gap. CDR3 bases: TGTGCCAGCAGTGGTTTAGATCAGCCCCAGCATTTT. It translates to CASSGLDQPQHF.

This clone turned up a few times. V is TRBV2 and J is TRBJ2-1, with TRBD1 identical over 9 bases. Germline V gene data show CDR1 as SNHLY and CDR2 as FYNNEI. V gave up 8 bases and J gave up 7 bases; unmatched junction bases: 9. There are 14 residues in the CDR3. The chain's CDR3 is CASDTGTGSNEQFF. The CDR3 DNA follows: TGTGCCAGCGATACCGGGACAGGGTCAAATGAGCAGTTCTTC.

There are a few counts of this clone. The chain recombines TRBV30 with TRBJ2-7; no clear D gene. With 6 bases removed from V and 5 bases from J, the gap between germline ends came to 14 bases. The CDR3 totals 12 residues. Germline V CDR1 and CDR2: GTSNPN, SVGIG (reference sequence). CDR3 nucleotide sequence: TGTGCCTGCCCCCATGGAGTGAACGAGCAGTACTTC. It yields the protein CACPHGVNEQYF.

J is TRBJ2-1 and V is TRBV29-1; 12 bases are a match to TRBD2. Looked up from germline, CDR1 is SQVTM and CDR2 is ANQGSEA. Unmatched junction bases numbered 2, after V lost 3 bases and J lost 5 bases. This CDR3 has 14 amino acids. The CDR3 coding sequence is TGCAGCGTTGAGAGACTAGCGGGAGACAATGAGCAGTTCTTC. Translated, it gives CSVERLAGDNEQFF.

This clone has only a few counts. The chain uses TRBV6-1 and TRBJ1-2, with D uncertain. This CDR3 spans 14 amino acids. V was cut by 2 bases and J by 8 bases, with 15 bases left in between. The germline V gene has CDR1 MNHNS and CDR2 SASEGT. CDR3 protein: CASSETSTPEGYTF. The CDR3 DNA follows: TGTGCCAGCAGTGAAACGAGCACTCCGGAGGGCTACACCTTC.

The chain employs TRBV7-2 and TRBJ1-1, with no clear D. The CDR3 contains 15 residues. CDR1 and CDR2 (germline): SGHTA, FQGNSA. V was cut by 1 base and J by 0 bases, with 9 bases left in between. CDR3 nucleotide sequence: TGTGCCAGCAGCTTAGTCCCCCAGGTGAACACTGAAGCTTTCTTT. It is translated as CASSLVPQVNTEAFF.

The V call is TRBV5-1, the J call TRBJ1-5; perhaps TRBD1 as D (5 bases). Looked up from germline, CDR1 is SGHRS and CDR2 is YFSETQ. Trimming removed 4 bases from V and 4 bases from J, with 12 bases in between. This CDR3 comprises 14 residues. The DNA of the CDR3 is TGCGCCAGCAGCCGGATGGGGGGTAATCAGCCCCAGCATTTT. Protein: CASSRMGGNQPQHF.

The chain combines TRBV4-2 with TRBJ2-2; perhaps TRBD1 as D (5 bases). This CDR3 is 15 amino acids long. The germline V gene has CDR1 LGHNA and CDR2 YNFKEQ. With 0 bases removed from V and 5 bases from J, the gap between germline ends came to 10 bases. The CDR3 DNA follows: TGTGCCAGCAGCCAAGATCCAAAGGGGACCGGGGAGCTGTTTTTT. Translated, it gives CASSQDPKGTGELFF.

The chain uses TRBV2 and TRBJ1-2, with TRBD1 identical over 8 bases. Per germline, CDR1 SNHLY and CDR2 FYNNEI. The CDR3 is made up of 14 amino acids. Trimming at V came to 6 bases and at J to 5 bases, leaving 8 bases not matched to a gene. This CDR3 is CASSAQGGPYGYTF. In DNA, the CDR3 is TGTGCCAGCAGCGCACAGGGGGGGCCTTATGGCTACACCTTC.

The chain uses TRBV6-5 and TRBJ1-2; the D gene is possibly TRBD1 (6 bases). The CDR3 is 15 residues long. Germline V CDR1 and CDR2: MNHEY, SVGAGI. Deletions cut 4 bases from V and 1 base from J, with 13 bases between. In DNA, the CDR3 is TGTGCCAGCAGTTCCGGGACACCTCTTAACTATGGCTACACCTTC. Its translation: CASSSGTPLNYGYTF.

The chain employs TRBV29-1 and TRBJ2-1, with a possible D match to TRBD2 (7 bases). V was clipped by 4 bases and J by 9 bases, with 22 bases between them. CDR3 length: 15 residues. CDR1 SQVTM and CDR2 ANQGSEA come from the germline V gene. The CDR3 region is CSVVVLGGAFGEQFF. Written as DNA, the CDR3 is TGCAGCGTTGTAGTCCTGGGGGGGGCCTTTGGTGAGCAGTTCTTC.

V and J are TRBV30 and TRBJ1-5; D remains unclear. This CDR3 contains 13 residues. The germline gives CDR1 GTSNPN, CDR2 SVGIG (reference sequence). Trimming left V 3 bases short and J 5 bases short, with 11 bases between. The CDR3 nucleotides read TGTGCCTGGAGCGTTCTGGGAGATCAGCCCCAGCATTTT. Protein sequence: CAWSVLGDQPQHF.